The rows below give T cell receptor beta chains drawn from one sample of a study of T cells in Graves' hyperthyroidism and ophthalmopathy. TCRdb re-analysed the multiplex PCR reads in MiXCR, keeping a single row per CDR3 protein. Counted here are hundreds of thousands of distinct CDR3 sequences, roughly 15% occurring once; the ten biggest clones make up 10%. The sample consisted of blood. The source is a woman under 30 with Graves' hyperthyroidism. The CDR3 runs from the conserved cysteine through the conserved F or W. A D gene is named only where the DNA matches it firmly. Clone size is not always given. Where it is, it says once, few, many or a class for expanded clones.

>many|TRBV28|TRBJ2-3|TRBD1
CASTPGGSDTQYF
TGTGCCAGCACCCCAGGGGGATCAGATACGCAGTATTTT
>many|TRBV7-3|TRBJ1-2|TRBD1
CASSLTAGDSGYTF
TGTGCCAGCAGCTTAACCGCAGGGGACAGTGGCTACACCTTC
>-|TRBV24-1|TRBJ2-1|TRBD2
CATSDPARELAGLAAQFF
TGTGCCACCAGTGATCCCGCCCGGGAACTAGCGGGGCTAGCGGCCCAGTTCTTC
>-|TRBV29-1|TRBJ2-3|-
CSASGLLFSTDTQYF
TGCAGCGCTTCGGGACTGCTCTTTAGCACAGATACGCAGTATTTT
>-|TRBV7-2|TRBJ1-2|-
CASSLGGDYYGYTF
TGTGCCAGCAGCTTAGGGGGGGACTACTATGGCTACACCTTC
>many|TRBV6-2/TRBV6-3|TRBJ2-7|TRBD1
CASSYSDRGTYEQYF
TGTGCCAGCAGTTATTCGGACAGGGGAACCTACGAGCAGTACTTC
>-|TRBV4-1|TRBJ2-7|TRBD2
CASSQRTASGILLGYEQYF
TGCGCCAGCAGCCAACGAACGGCTAGCGGGATCCTTTTAGGCTACGAGCAGTACTTC
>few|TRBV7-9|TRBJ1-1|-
CASSLGGTRGDTEAFF
TGTGCCAGCAGCTTAGGGGGGACTCGGGGGGACACTGAAGCTTTCTTT
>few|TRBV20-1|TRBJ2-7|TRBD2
CSASGTKLSHYEQYF
TGCAGTGCTTCCGGGACTAAACTATCCCACTACGAGCAGTACTTC
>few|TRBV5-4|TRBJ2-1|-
CASSLDPGLPGNEQFF
TGTGCCAGCAGCTTGGATCCGGGACTTCCCGGGAATGAGCAGTTCTTC